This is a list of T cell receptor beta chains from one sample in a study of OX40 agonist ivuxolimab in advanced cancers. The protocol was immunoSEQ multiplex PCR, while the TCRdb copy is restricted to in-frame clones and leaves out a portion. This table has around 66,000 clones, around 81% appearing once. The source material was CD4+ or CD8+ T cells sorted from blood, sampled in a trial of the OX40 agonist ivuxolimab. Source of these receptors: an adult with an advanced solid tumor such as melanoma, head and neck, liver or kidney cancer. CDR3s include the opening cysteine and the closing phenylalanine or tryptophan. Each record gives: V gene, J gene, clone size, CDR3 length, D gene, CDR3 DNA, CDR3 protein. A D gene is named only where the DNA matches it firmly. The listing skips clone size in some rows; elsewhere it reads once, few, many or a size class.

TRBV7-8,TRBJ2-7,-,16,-,TGTGCCAGCAGCTTAGAATCTCCAGGGAACTCCTACGAGCAGTACTTC,CASSLESPGNSYEQYF
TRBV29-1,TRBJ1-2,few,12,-,TGCAGCGTTGAAGGAGGTACAGATGGCTACACCTTC,CSVEGGTDGYTF
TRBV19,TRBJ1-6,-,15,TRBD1,TGTGCCAGTCGGGACAGACGACCGGGCGATTCACCCCTCCACTTT,CASRDRRPGDSPLHF
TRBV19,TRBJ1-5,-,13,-,TGTGCCAGTAACCAGGGTTGGGATCAGCCCCAGCATTTT,CASNQGWDQPQHF
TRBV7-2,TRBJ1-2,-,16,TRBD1,TGTGCCAGCAGCTCCTTTGCGGGCAGGGGGCCGGGAGGCTACACCTTC,CASSSFAGRGPGGYTF
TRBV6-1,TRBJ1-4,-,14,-,TGTGCCTGTGCATCGGGACGGTTTAATGAAAAACTGTTTTTT,CACASGRFNEKLFF
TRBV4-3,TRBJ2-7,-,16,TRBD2,TGCGCCAGCAGCCAAGGAAGCGGGGGGGGCCTTTACGAGCAGTACTTC,CASSQGSGGGLYEQYF
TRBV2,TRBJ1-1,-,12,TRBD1,TGTGCCACGGGACAGGTAAACACTGAAGCTTTCTTT,CATGQVNTEAFF
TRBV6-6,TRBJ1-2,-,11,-,TGTGCCAGCGACGGTAACTATGGCTACACCTTC,CASDGNYGYTF
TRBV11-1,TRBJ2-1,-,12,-,TGTGCCAGCAGCTTAGGGTCGAATGAGCAGTTCTTC,CASSLGSNEQFF
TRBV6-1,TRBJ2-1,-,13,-,TGTGCCAGCAGTGAAGCGGGGCAGCGCATGCAGTTCTTC,CASSEAGQRMQFF
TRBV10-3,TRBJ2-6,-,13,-,TGTGCCATCGCAGGGTCTGGGGCCAACGTCCTGACTTTC,CAIAGSGANVLTF
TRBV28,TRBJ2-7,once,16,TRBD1,TGTGCCACCGTCGATGAGGGGGCAATGAGGGCCTACGAGCAGTACTTC,CATVDEGAMRAYEQYF
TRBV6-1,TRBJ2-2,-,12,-,TGTGCCAGCAGTGAAGGGCTATTGGAGCTGTTTTTT,CASSEGLLELFF
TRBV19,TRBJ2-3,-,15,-,TGTGCCAGTAGTTCCCGGGGGCCTGGCACAGATACGCAGTATTTT,CASSSRGPGTDTQYF
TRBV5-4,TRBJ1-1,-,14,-,TGTGCCAGCAGCCAATATCAAGGGGACACTGAAGCTTTCTTT,CASSQYQGDTEAFF
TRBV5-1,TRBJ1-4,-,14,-,TGCGCCAGCAGCTTGACTGCAACTAATGAAAAACTGTTTTTT,CASSLTATNEKLFF
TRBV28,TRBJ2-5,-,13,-,TGTGCCAGCAGTTTGGGGCCGGTTTGGTCCCAGTACTTC,CASSLGPVWSQYF
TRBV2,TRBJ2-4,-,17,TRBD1,TGTGCCAGCAGCCCCGGTGGGACAGGGGGCGCGAGAAACATTCAGTACTTC,CASSPGGTGGARNIQYF
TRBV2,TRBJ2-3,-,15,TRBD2,TGTGCCAGCAGTCCGACTAGCGGGGACACAGATACGCAGTATTTT,CASSPTSGDTDTQYF
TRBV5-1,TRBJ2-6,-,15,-,TGCGCCAGCAGCAGAGAGGGGGCTGGGGCCAACGTCCTGACTTTC,CASSREGAGANVLTF
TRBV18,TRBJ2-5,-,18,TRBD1,TGTGCCAGCTCACCACTACCCGTGGGACAGGGGTCCCAAGAGACCCAGTACTTC,CASSPLPVGQGSQETQYF
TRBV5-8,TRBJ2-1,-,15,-,TGTGCCAGCAGCGTTCGGATTCTTCGCCACAATGAGCAGTTCTTC,CASSVRILRHNEQFF
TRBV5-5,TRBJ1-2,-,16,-,TGTGCCAGCAGCTTGGATTGGTCCTACCTTCCCTATGGCTACACCTTC,CASSLDWSYLPYGYTF
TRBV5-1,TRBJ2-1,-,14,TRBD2,TGCGCCAGCAGCCTTACTAGCGGGGGTACCGAGGAGTTCTTC,CASSLTSGGTEEFF
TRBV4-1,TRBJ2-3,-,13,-,TGCGCCAGCAGCCACCCTGCCACAGATACGCAGTATTTT,CASSHPATDTQYF
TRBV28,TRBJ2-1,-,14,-,TGTGCCAGCAGTTTAGCTCAGGGCGGAAATGAGCAGTTCTTC,CASSLAQGGNEQFF
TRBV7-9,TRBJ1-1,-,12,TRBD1,TGTGCCAGCAGCTTAGAGGGACAGGAGGCTTTCTTT,CASSLEGQEAFF
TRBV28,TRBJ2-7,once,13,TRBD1,TGTGCCAGCGGGACAGGGGGTCCCTACGAGCAGTACTTC,CASGTGGPYEQYF
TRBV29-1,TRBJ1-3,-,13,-,TGCAGCGTTTGGACAGATGCTGGAAACACCATATATTTT,CSVWTDAGNTIYF
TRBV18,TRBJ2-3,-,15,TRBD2,TGTGCCAGCTCACCCTCTAGCGGGGGGGCGGTTACGCAGTATTTT,CASSPSSGGAVTQYF
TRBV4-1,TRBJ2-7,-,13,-,TGCGCCAGCAGCCAAGCCCTAGTCAGCGAGCAGTACTTC,CASSQALVSEQYF
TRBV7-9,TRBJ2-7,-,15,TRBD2,TGTGCCAGCAGCTTAATGGCGGGGGATACCTACGAGCAGTACTTC,CASSLMAGDTYEQYF
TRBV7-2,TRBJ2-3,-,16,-,TGTGCCAGCAGCTTAGAAGGGGGGGGGCCAACAGATACGCAGTATTTT,CASSLEGGGPTDTQYF
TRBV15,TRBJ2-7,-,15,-,TGTGCCACCAGCCGAACCCAGACAGGAGCCTACGAGCAGTACTTC,CATSRTQTGAYEQYF
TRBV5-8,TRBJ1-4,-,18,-,TGTGCCAGCAGCACGGGACGGAGCTTAGTTCGGGCTAATGAAAAACTGTTTTTT,CASSTGRSLVRANEKLFF
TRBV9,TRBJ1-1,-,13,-,TGTGCCAGCAGCGGTCGGTTCAACACTGAAGCTTTCTTT,CASSGRFNTEAFF
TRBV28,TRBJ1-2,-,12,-,TGTGCCAGCAGTTTAAGGGCCTATGGCTACACCTTC,CASSLRAYGYTF
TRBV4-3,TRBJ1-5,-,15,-,TGCGCCAGCAGCCAAGATACAGGCCCCTACCAGCCCCAGCATTTT,CASSQDTGPYQPQHF
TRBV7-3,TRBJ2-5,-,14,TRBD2,TGTGCCAGCAGCCGTAGCGGGGTACAAGAGACCCAGTACTTC,CASSRSGVQETQYF
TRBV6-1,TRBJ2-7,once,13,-,TGTGCCAGCAGTGAGTTCCTCCCAGGCAGGTCGGGCTTC,CASSEFLPGRSGF
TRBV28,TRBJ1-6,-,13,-,TGTGCCAGTGCGAGCTCCTATAATTCACCCCTCCACTTT,CASASSYNSPLHF
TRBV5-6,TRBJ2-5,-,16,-,TGTGCCAGCAGCTCCTTAACGACTAGAGGCGGAGAGACCCAGTACTTC,CASSSLTTRGGETQYF
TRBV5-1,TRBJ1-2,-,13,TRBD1,TGCGCCAGCAGCCTGGGGACAGGTTGGGGCTACACCTTC,CASSLGTGWGYTF
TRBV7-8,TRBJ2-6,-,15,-,TGTGCCAGCAGGTGGACAGAGGTTGGGGCCAACGTCCTGACTTTC,CASRWTEVGANVLTF
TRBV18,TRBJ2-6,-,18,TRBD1,TGTGCCAGCTCCCCCAGAGGACAGGGGGCCTCTGGGGCCAACGTCCTGACTTTC,CASSPRGQGASGANVLTF
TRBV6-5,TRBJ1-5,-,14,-,TGTGCCAGCCGACGGGGGGGTAGCAATCAGCCCCAGCATTTT,CASRRGGSNQPQHF
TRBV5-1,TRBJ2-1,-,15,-,TGCGCCAGCAGCGTCACAGTCAGCTCCTACAATGAGCAGTTCTTC,CASSVTVSSYNEQFF
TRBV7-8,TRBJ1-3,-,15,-,TGTGCCAGCAGCTTAGCGGGGGGCCAAGGAAACACCATATATTTT,CASSLAGGQGNTIYF
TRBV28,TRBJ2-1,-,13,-,TGTGCCACCAGTCCGGGGGACTTAGTACGGCAGTTCTTC,CATSPGDLVRQFF
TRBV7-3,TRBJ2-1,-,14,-,TGTGCCAGCAGCCCCCTGACCGCGGTCAATGAGCAGTTCTTC,CASSPLTAVNEQFF
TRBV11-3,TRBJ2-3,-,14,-,TGTGCCAGCAGCTTAGGACAGCCCACAGATACGCAGTATTTT,CASSLGQPTDTQYF
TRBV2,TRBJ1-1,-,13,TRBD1,TGTGCCAGCAGGGGACAGAGGAACACTGAAGCTTTCTTT,CASRGQRNTEAFF
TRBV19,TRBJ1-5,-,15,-,TGTGCCAGTAGTACCAAGACAGGACCGGGACAGCCCCAGCATTTT,CASSTKTGPGQPQHF
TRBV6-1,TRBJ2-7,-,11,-,TGTGCCAGCAGTAACTCCCGGGAGCAGTACTTC,CASSNSREQYF
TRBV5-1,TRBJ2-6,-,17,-,TGCGCCAGCAGCTTGGGCCATGCACCTACTGGGGCCAACGTCCTGACTTTC,CASSLGHAPTGANVLTF
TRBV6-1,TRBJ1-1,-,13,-,TGTGCCAGCAGCATCAAAGGGATCACTGAAGCTTTCTTT,CASSIKGITEAFF